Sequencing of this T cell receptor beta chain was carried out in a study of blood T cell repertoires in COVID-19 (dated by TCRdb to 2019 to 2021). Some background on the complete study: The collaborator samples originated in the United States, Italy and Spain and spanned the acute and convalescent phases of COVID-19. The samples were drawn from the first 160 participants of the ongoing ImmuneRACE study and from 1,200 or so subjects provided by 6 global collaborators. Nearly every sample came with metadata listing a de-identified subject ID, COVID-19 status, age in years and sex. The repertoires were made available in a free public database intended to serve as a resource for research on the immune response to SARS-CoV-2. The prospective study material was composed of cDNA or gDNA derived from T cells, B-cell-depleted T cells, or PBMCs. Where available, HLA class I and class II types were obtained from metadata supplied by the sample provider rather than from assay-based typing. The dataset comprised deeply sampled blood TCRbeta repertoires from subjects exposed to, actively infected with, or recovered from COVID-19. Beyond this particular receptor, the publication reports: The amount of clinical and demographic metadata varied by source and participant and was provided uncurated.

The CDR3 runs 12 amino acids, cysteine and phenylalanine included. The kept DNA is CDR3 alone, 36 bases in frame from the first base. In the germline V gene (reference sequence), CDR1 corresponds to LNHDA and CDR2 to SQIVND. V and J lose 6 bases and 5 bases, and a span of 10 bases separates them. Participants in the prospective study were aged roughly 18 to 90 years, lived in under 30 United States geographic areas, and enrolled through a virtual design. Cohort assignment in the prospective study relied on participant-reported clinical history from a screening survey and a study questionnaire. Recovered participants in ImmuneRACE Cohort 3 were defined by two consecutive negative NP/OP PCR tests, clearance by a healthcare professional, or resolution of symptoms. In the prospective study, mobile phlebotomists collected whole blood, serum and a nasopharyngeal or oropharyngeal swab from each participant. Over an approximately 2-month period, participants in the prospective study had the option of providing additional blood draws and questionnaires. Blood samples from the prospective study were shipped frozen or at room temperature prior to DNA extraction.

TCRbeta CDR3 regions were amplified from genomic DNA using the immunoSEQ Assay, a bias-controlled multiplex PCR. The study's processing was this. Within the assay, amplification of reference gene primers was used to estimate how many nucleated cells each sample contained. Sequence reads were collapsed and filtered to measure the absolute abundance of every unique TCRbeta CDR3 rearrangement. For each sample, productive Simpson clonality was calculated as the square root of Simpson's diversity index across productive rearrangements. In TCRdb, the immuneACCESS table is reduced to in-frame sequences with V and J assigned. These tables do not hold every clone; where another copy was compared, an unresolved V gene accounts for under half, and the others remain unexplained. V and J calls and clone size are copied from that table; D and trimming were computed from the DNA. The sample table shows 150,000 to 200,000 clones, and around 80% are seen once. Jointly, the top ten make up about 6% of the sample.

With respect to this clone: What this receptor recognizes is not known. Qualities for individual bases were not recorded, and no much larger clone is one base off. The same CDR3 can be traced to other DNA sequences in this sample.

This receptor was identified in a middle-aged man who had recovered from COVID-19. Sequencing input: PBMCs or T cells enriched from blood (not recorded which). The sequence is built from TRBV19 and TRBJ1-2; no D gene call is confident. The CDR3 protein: CASSPRGYGYTF. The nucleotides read TGTGCCAGTAGCCCAAGAGGTTATGGCTACACCTTC.